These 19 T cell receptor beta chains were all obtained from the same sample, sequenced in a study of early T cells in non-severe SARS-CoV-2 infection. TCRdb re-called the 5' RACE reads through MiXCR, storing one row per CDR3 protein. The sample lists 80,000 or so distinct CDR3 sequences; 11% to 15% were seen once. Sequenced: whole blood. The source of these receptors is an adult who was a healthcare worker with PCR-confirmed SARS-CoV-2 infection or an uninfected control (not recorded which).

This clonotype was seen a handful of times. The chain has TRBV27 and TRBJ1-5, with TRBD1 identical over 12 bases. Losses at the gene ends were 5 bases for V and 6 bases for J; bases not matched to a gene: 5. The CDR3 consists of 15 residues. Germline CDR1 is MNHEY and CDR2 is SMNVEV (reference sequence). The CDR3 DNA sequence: TGTGCCAGCAGTGCCGGGACAGGGGGCTTTCAGCCCCAGCATTTT. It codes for CASSAGTGGFQPQHF.

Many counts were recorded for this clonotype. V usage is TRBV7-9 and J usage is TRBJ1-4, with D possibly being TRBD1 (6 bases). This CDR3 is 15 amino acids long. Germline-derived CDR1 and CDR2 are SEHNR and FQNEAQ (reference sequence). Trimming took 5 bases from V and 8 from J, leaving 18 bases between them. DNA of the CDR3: TGTGCCAGCAGCACCTTCCAGGGGATGAGCGAAAAACTGTTTTTT. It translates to CASSTFQGMSEKLFF.

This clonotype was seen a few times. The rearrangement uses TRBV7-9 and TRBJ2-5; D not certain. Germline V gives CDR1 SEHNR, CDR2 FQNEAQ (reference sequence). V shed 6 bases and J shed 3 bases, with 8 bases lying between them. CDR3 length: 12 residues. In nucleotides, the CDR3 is TGTGCCAGCAGGGCGATAGAAGAGACCCAGTACTTC. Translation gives CASRAIEETQYF.

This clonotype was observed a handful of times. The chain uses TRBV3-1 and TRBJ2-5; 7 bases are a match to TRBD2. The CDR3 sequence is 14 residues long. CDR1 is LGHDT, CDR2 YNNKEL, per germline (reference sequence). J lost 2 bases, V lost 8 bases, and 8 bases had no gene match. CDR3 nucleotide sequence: TGTGCCAGCTCCAGCGGGACCATTCAAGAGACCCAGTACTTC. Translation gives CASSSGTIQETQYF.

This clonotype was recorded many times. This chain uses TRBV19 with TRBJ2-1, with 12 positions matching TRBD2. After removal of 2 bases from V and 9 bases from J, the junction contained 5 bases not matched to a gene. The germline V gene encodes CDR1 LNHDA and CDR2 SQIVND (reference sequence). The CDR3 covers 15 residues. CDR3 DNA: TGTGCCAGTAGTATACTAGCGGGAGGGTCGGCTGAGCAGTTCTTC. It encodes CASSILAGGSAEQFF.

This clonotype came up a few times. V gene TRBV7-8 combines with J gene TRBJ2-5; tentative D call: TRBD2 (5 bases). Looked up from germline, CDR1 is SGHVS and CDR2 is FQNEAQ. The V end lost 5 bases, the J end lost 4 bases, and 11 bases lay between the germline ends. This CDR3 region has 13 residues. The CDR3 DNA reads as TGTGCCAGCAGCCTGTCGCGGGTAGAGACCCAGTACTTC. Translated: CASSLSRVETQYF.

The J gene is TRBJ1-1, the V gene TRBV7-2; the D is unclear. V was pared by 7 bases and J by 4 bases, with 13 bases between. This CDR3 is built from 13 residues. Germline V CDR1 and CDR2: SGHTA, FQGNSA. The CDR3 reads CASNFKGGTEAFF. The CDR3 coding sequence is TGTGCCAGCAACTTCAAGGGTGGCACTGAAGCTTTCTTT.

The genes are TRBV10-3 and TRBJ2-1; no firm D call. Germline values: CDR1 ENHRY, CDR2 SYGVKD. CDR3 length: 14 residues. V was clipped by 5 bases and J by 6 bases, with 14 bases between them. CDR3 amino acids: CAISPGTWGNEQFF. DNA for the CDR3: TGTGCCATCAGTCCCGGAACGTGGGGCAATGAGCAGTTCTTC.

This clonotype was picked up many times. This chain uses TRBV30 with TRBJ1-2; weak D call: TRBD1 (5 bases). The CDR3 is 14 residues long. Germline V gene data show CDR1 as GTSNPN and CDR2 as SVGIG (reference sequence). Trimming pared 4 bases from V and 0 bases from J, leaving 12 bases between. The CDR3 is CAWNRDSTNYGYTF. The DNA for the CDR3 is TGTGCCTGGAATAGGGACTCCACTAACTATGGCTACACCTTC.

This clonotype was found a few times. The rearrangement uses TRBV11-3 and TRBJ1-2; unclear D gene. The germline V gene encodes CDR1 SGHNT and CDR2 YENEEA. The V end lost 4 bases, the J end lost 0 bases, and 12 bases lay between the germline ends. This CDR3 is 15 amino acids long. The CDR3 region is CASSSPPGSNYGYTF. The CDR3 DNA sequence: TGTGCCAGCAGCTCACCGCCAGGTTCTAACTATGGCTACACCTTC. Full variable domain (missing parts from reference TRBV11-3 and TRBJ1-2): EAGVVQSPRYKIIEKKQPVAFWCNPISGHNTLYWYLQNLGQGPELLIRYENEEAVDDSQLPKDRFSAERLKGVDSTLKIQPAELGDSAVYLCASSSPPGSNYGYTFGSGTRLTVV.

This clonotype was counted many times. CDR3 bases: TGTGCCAGCAAGACTAGCGGATTCTACAATGAGCAGTTCTTC. Translation gives CASKTSGFYNEQFF. This sequence joins TRBV6-5 and TRBJ2-1; 9 bases agree with TRBD2. CDR1 and CDR2 from the germline V gene are MNHEY and SVGAGI. After removal of 7 bases from V and 3 bases from J, the junction contained 4 bases not matched to a gene. CDR3 size: 14 residues.

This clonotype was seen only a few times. The CDR3 loop reads CASSSGHGYTF. Here the CDR3 DNA reads TGTGCCAGCAGTTCGGGACATGGCTACACCTTC. The rearrangement joins TRBV12-3 or TRBV12-4 to TRBJ1-2; a weak D match, TRBD1 (5 bases). CDR3 length equals 11 residues. V dropped 4 bases and J dropped 6 bases, with 6 bases sitting between them.

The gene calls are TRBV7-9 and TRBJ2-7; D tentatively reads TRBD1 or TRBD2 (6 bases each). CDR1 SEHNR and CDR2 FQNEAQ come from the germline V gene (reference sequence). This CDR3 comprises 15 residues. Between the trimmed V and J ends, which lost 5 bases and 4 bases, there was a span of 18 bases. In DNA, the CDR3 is TGTGCCAGCAGCCGGACAGAGGGACTCTTATACGAGCAGTACTTC. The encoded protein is CASSRTEGLLYEQYF.

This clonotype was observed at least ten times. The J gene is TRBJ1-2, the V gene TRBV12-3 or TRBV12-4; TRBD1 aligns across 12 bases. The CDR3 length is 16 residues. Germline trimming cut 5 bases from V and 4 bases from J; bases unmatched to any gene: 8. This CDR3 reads CASSPPGTGGVYGYTF. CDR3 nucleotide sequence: TGTGCCAGCAGTCCCCCCGGGACAGGGGGCGTCTATGGCTACACCTTC.

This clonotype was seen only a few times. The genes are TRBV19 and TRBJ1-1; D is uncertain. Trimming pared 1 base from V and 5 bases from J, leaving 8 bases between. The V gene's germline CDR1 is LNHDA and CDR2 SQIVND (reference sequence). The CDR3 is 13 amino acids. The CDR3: CASSIGWLTEAFF. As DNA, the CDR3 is TGTGCCAGTAGTATAGGCTGGTTGACTGAAGCTTTCTTT.

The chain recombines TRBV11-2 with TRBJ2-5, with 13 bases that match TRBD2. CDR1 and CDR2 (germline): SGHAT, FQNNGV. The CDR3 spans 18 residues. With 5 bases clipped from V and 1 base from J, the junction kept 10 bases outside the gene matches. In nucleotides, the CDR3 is TGTGCCAGCAGCGCTAGGAGACTAGCGGGAGGATTCCAAGAGACCCAGTACTTC. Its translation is CASSARRLAGGFQETQYF.

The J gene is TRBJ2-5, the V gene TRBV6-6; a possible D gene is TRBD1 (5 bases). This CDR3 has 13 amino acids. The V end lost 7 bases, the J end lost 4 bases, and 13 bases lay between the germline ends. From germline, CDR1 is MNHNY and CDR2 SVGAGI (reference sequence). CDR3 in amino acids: CASTTGPPETQYF. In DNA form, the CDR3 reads TGTGCCAGCACCACAGGTCCTCCAGAGACCCAGTACTTC.

The CDR3 here is CASIIDGSSYNEQFF. CDR3 sequence (DNA): TGTGCCAGCATCATCGACGGGAGCTCCTACAATGAGCAGTTCTTC. J is TRBJ2-1 and V is TRBV6-6; possible D gene TRBD2, 6 bases. Germline loops: CDR1 MNHNY, CDR2 SVGAGI (reference sequence). Trimming pared 7 bases from V and 0 bases from J, leaving 13 bases between. This CDR3 region has 15 residues.

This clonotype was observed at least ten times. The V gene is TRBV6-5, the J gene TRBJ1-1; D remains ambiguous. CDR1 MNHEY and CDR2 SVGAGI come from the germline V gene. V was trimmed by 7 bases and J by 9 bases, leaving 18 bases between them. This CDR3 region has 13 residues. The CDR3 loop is CASNAGLGSQAFF. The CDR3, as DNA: TGTGCCAGCAACGCGGGCCTGGGCTCTCAAGCTTTCTTT.